Shown below are 27 T cell receptor beta chains from a single sample sequenced in a study of response to subunit inactivated influenza vaccine. TCRdb independently ran MiXCR on the RT-PCR reads; one entry per CDR3 protein. The top ten hold under 15% of the sample, which has under 550,000 distinct CDR3 sequences, 6.5% to 8% seen once. The specimen was PBMCs from blood, collected less than 25 months after vaccination. These receptors all stem from a man aged 50-75 years who received an inactivated influenza vaccine.

This clonotype was seen at least ten times. The rearrangement joins TRBV25-1 to TRBJ1-6; 7 bases align to TRBD1. Losses at the gene ends were 4 bases for V and 5 bases for J; bases not matched to a gene: 2. The CDR3 loop spans 14 amino acids. Germline V CDR1 and CDR2: MGHDK, SYGVNS. The CDR3 DNA reads as TGTGCCAGCAGTGTAGGGACAGATAATTCACCCCTCCACTTT. Its protein product is CASSVGTDNSPLHF.

This chain connects TRBV7-7 to TRBJ2-1; 11 bases are shared with TRBD1. The trim removed 5 bases at V and 9 bases at J, leaving 6 bases unmatched. This CDR3 has 14 residues. Germline assignment: CDR1 SSHAT and CDR2 FNYEAQ (reference sequence). DNA for the CDR3: TGTGCCAGCAGCACCGGGACAGGGGGGAGTGAGCAGTTCTTC. Its translation: CASSTGTGGSEQFF.

This clonotype was seen only a few times. This chain joins TRBV7-2 and TRBJ2-1; the match to TRBD2 covers 7 bases. V trimming: 1 base; J trimming: 1 base; junction bases outside the gene matches: 7. The V gene's germline CDR1 is SGHTA and CDR2 FQGNSA. CDR3 length: 17 amino acids. The CDR3 DNA is TGTGCCAGCAGCTTAGAGCTCGGCGGGAGTTCCTACAATGAGCAGTTCTTC. Translating it yields CASSLELGGSSYNEQFF.

This clonotype was recorded a few times. The chain is built from TRBV12-3 or TRBV12-4 and TRBJ1-5; the D is unclear. The CDR3 has 14 residues. Deletions cut 6 bases from V and 8 bases from J, with 17 bases between. The CDR3: CASSLGSITEPQHF. CDR3 in DNA: TGTGCCAGCAGCCTAGGGAGTATTACGGAGCCCCAGCATTTT.

This clonotype was counted only a few times. The chain is built from TRBV30 and TRBJ1-3, with D unclear. CDR3 length equals 13 residues. Trimming took 0 bases from V and 4 from J, leaving 7 bases between them. Per the germline V gene, CDR1 is GTSNPN and CDR2 is SVGIG (reference sequence). CDR3 sequence: CAWSVPGGNTIYF. CDR3 bases: TGTGCCTGGAGTGTACCGGGCGGAAACACCATATATTTT.

This clonotype was observed at least ten times. The rearrangement links TRBV2 to TRBJ2-7; maybe TRBD2 (5 bases). The CDR3 has 13 amino acids. The V end lost 6 bases, the J end lost 3 bases, and 12 bases lay between the germline ends. Germline CDR1 reads SNHLY; CDR2 reads FYNNEI. The CDR3: CASSYGGNYEQYF. In nucleotides, the CDR3 is TGTGCCAGCAGCTACGGAGGAAACTACGAGCAGTACTTC.

The J gene is TRBJ2-2, the V gene TRBV6-1, with D possibly matching TRBD1 (6 bases). CDR3 length: 15 residues. Per germline, CDR1 MNHNS and CDR2 SASEGT. Trimming left V 7 bases short and J 4 bases short, with 16 bases between. CDR3 loop: CASTLGANPTGELFF. For the CDR3, the DNA is TGTGCCAGCACCCTGGGGGCAAACCCCACCGGGGAGCTGTTTTTT.

This clonotype was recorded many times. This sequence joins TRBV7-6 and TRBJ1-5; the D is unclear. The CDR3 is made up of 16 amino acids. Germline values: CDR1 SGHVS, CDR2 FNYEAQ. V gave up 5 bases and J gave up 4 bases, with 18 bases separating them. CDR3 coding DNA: TGTGCCAGCAGCCCACTTACCGGGCCCACAAATCAGCCCCAGCATTTT. Its protein is CASSPLTGPTNQPQHF.

This chain links TRBV13 with TRBJ2-2, with 7 nucleotides matching TRBD1. Trimming took 3 bases from V and 6 from J; bases not matched to a gene: 4. Per germline, CDR1 PRHDT and CDR2 FYEKMQ (reference sequence). CDR3 size: 14 residues. In DNA, the CDR3 is TGTGCCAGCAGCTTCAGGGGGAGCCCCGGGGAGCTGTTTTTT. Residues: CASSFRGSPGELFF.

This clonotype appeared a few times. The J gene is TRBJ2-2, the V gene TRBV28; possibly TRBD2 for D (7 bases). Germline CDR1 MDHEN, CDR2 SYDVKM. The CDR3 length is 18 residues. V was clipped by 5 bases and J by 1 base, with 20 bases between them. CDR3 residues: CASSDPVGGGWNTGELFF. The CDR3 nucleotides are TGTGCCAGCAGTGATCCCGTGGGAGGGGGTTGGAACACCGGGGAGCTGTTTTTT.

This clonotype was detected a few times. V gene TRBV28 combines with J gene TRBJ2-7; D may be TRBD1 or TRBD2 (5 bases each). V lost 5 bases to trimming and J lost 4 bases, with 18 bases between them. Germline CDR1 reads MDHEN; CDR2 reads SYDVKM. CDR3 length equals 15 residues. Written as DNA, the CDR3 is TGTGCCAGCAGTCGCCCCGGGACCGCTACGTACGAGCAGTACTTC. Protein product: CASSRPGTATYEQYF.

In its sample, this clonotype was seen many times. J is TRBJ1-5 and V is TRBV12-3 or TRBV12-4, with TRBD1 matching over 7 bases. The CDR3 totals 15 residues. Unmatched junction bases numbered 7, after V lost 4 bases and J lost 4 bases. CDR3 loop: CASSSSGDRNQPQHF. CDR3 nucleotide sequence: TGTGCCAGCAGTTCCTCGGGGGACAGAAATCAGCCCCAGCATTTT.

V and J are TRBV10-3 and TRBJ2-3, with a weak D call TRBD1 (5 bases). CDR3 length equals 18 residues. Trimming cost V 4 bases and J 0 bases, with 20 bases left between them. Germline CDR1 and CDR2: ENHRY and SYGVKD. CDR3 protein: CAISGPGAGHSSTDTQYF. CDR3 nucleotide sequence: TGTGCCATCAGTGGGCCCGGAGCAGGGCATTCTAGCACAGATACGCAGTATTTT.

This clonotype was seen many times. DNA for the CDR3: TGTGCCAGCAGTTTATCTCGCGAGCAGTACTTC. Its translation is CASSLSREQYF. J is TRBJ2-7 and V is TRBV28; D is ambiguous. V was shortened by 1 base and J by 6 bases, with 4 bases between the two germline ends. From germline, CDR1 is MDHEN and CDR2 SYDVKM. There are 11 residues in the CDR3.

The table lists this clonotype with many counts. The V call is TRBV12-3 or TRBV12-4, the J call TRBJ2-5, with 8 bases identical to TRBD1. The CDR3 sequence is 15 residues long. The V gene end was trimmed by 2 bases and the J gene end by 5 bases; junction bases not matched to a gene: 7. This CDR3 is CASSLFGRGHETQYF. The DNA for the CDR3 is TGTGCCAGCAGTTTATTCGGCAGGGGGCATGAGACCCAGTACTTC.

V is TRBV12-3 or TRBV12-4 and J is TRBJ1-1, with 9 bases aligning to TRBD1. J was trimmed by 11 bases and V by 6 bases; bases with no gene match: 10. The CDR3 is made up of 13 amino acids. CDR3 nucleotides: TGTGCCAGCAGAATATTTAGACAGGGGGGTGCTTTCTTT. Translated: CASRIFRQGGAFF.

This clonotype showed up just a few times. V is TRBV12-3 or TRBV12-4 and J is TRBJ1-1, with D possibly TRBD1 on 5 matching bases. The CDR3 is made up of 12 amino acids. Trimming took off 6 bases at V and 11 bases at J, with 16 bases between the two ends. This CDR3 reads CASSSLQRDAFF. The CDR3 DNA follows: TGTGCCAGCAGCTCCCTTCAAAGGGACGCTTTCTTT.

This clonotype showed up just a few times. V usage is TRBV20-1 and J usage is TRBJ2-1; 13 bases are a match to TRBD2. Germline values: CDR1 DFQATT, CDR2 SNEGSKA (reference sequence). V was clipped by 5 bases and J by 9 bases; unmatched bases: 7. CDR3 size: 14 residues. CDR3 region: CSAGRTSGSSEQFF. For the CDR3, the DNA is TGCAGTGCTGGGAGGACTAGCGGGAGCTCTGAGCAGTTCTTC.

Only a few counts were recorded for this clonotype. V usage is TRBV19 and J usage is TRBJ1-1, with a weak D call TRBD1 (6 bases). There are 15 residues in the CDR3. Trimming took off 4 bases at V and 1 base at J, with 13 bases between the two ends. CDR1 and CDR2 from the germline V gene are LNHDA and SQIVND (reference sequence). This chain's CDR3 is CASSKGRGSNTEAFF. DNA of the CDR3: TGTGCCAGTAGTAAGGGCAGGGGATCGAACACTGAAGCTTTCTTT. The whole variable domain, remainder taken from reference TRBV19 and TRBJ1-1, is DGGITQSPKYLFRKEGQNVTLSCEQNLNHDAMYWYRQDPGQGLRLIYYSQIVNDFQKGDIAEGYSVSREKKESFPLTVTSAQKNPTAFYLCASSKGRGSNTEAFFGQGTRLTVV.

With respect to this clonotype: This may be a read error, as it is one base from a much larger clone. V and J are TRBV12-3 or TRBV12-4 and TRBJ1-1; TRBD1 aligns across 8 bases. This CDR3 region has 15 residues. This CDR3 reads CASSRTGLGETAAFF. The CDR3 bases are TGTGCCAGCAGTCGGACAGGGCTTGGTGAGACTGCAGCTTTCTTT.

The chain couples TRBV5-6 to TRBJ1-3, with 7 bases that match TRBD1. Germline V lookup: CDR1 SGHDT, CDR2 YYEEEE. The CDR3 spans 14 residues. Trimming took 6 bases from V and 8 from J; bases not matched to a gene: 11. The CDR3: CASNYPRDSHTIYF. The CDR3 DNA sequence: TGTGCCAGCAACTACCCCCGGGACAGCCACACCATATATTTT.

This CDR3 is CASSVGQLNTGELFF. In DNA form, the CDR3 reads TGTGCCAGCAGCGTAGGGCAGTTGAACACCGGGGAGCTGTTTTTT. This sequence joins TRBV9 and TRBJ2-2, with no clear D. The germline V gene has CDR1 SGDLS and CDR2 YYNGEE. V shed 0 bases and J shed 1 base, with 7 bases lying between them. This CDR3 is 15 amino acids long.

The chain carries TRBV28 and TRBJ2-1, with TRBD2 matching 10 bases. J was trimmed by 4 bases and V by 6 bases; bases with no gene match: 12. Looked up from germline, CDR1 is MDHEN and CDR2 is SYDVKM. CDR3 length equals 17 residues. CDR3 sequence (DNA): TGTGCCAGCAGACAACCGACCGGGACTAGCGCGTACAATGAGCAGTTCTTC. Its translation is CASRQPTGTSAYNEQFF.

At least ten counts were recorded for this clonotype. The rearrangement uses TRBV5-1 and TRBJ2-7, with D unclear. There are 14 residues in the CDR3. Deletions cut 0 bases from V and 6 bases from J, with 13 bases between. Looked up from germline, CDR1 is SGHRS and CDR2 is YFSETQ. CDR3 in amino acids: CASSLVVSSPEQYF. The CDR3 DNA sequence: TGCGCCAGCAGCTTGGTAGTGAGCTCGCCCGAGCAGTACTTC.

The sample holds many counts of this clonotype. The chain uses TRBV27 and TRBJ2-2; D gene ambiguous. The V end was cut by 5 bases, the J end by 5 bases, with 24 bases between. CDR1 is MNHEY and CDR2 is SMNVEV in the germline V gene (reference sequence). This CDR3 comprises 18 residues. CDR3 amino acids: CASSPRETLGKRTGELFF. CDR3 DNA sequence: TGTGCCAGCAGTCCTAGAGAGACTTTAGGGAAGCGAACCGGGGAGCTGTTTTTT.

This clonotype was seen a few times. V gene TRBV7-2 combines with J gene TRBJ2-1; D is undetermined. The V end was cut by 2 bases, the J end by 2 bases, with 10 bases between. Germline loops: CDR1 SGHTA, CDR2 FQGNSA. This CDR3 comprises 15 residues. As DNA, the CDR3 is TGTGCCAGCAGCTTAAGTTTCTCCCCCTACAATGAGCAGTTCTTC. Residues: CASSLSFSPYNEQFF. Looking up the rest from reference TRBV7-2 and TRBJ2-1 gives the full variable domain: GAGVSQSPSNKVTEKGKDVELRCDPISGHTALYWYRQSLGQGLEFLIYFQGNSAPDKSGLPSDRFSAERTGGSVSTLTIQRTQQEDSAVYLCASSLSFSPYNEQFFGPGTRLTVL.

This chain connects TRBV30 to TRBJ1-5; D remains ambiguous. Trimming pared 3 bases from V and 6 bases from J, leaving 12 bases between. The germline V gene has CDR1 GTSNPN and CDR2 SVGIG (reference sequence). CDR3 length: 13 residues. The CDR3 DNA reads as TGTGCCTGGAGCCCCAAGAGAGGTCAGCCCCAGCATTTT. It codes for CAWSPKRGQPQHF.